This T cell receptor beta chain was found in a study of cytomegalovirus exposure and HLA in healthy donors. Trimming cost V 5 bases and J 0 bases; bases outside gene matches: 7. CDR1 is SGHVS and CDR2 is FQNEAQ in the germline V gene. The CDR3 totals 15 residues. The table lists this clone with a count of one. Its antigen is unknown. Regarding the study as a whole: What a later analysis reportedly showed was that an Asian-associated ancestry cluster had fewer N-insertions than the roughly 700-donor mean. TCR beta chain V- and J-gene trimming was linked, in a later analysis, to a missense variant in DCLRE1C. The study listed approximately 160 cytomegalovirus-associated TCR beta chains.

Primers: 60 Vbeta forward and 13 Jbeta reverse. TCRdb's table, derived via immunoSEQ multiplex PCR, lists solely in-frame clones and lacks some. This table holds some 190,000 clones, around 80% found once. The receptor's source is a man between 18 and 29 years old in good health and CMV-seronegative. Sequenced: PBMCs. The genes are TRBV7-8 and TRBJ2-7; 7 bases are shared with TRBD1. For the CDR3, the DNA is TGTGCCAGCAGCGCGGACAGGAGCTTCTCCTACGAGCAGTACTTC. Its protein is CASSADRSFSYEQYF.